A single sample gave rise to the 8 T cell receptor beta chains below, sequenced in a study of CD8+ T cells in alopecia areata. TCR sequencing used cDNA made by reverse transcription of extracted RNA. Libraries were prepared by immunoSEQ multiplex PCR; TCRdb keeps only in-frame clonotypes and omits some of them. The sample carries around 7,000 clones, 65% to 75% recorded once. The investigators collected lesional scalp punch biopsies and peripheral blood from alopecia areata patients. The sample in question was skin, obtained at week 0. The receptor source for this set is a human donor with alopecia areata.

Turning to this clone: The DNA is left out, because the CDR3 cannot be placed on it with certainty; the CDR3 is given as TCRdb lists it. This chain connects TRBV6-6 to TRBJ1-5. The CDR3 adds up to 12 amino acids, both ends counted. CDR1 MNHNY and CDR2 SVGAGI come from the germline V gene (reference sequence). The CDR3 loop is CASSSSIQPQHF.

CDR3 loop: CASSIVGGNNEQFF. The CDR3 bases are TGTGCCAGTAGTATTGTGGGGGGGAACAATGAGCAGTTCTTC. The chain uses TRBV19 and TRBJ2-1; 7 positions match TRBD2. The ends lost 3 bases at V and 5 bases at J; junction bases unmatched: 4. The CDR3 runs to 14 residues. The germline V gene encodes CDR1 LNHDA and CDR2 SQIVND (reference sequence).

This clone has just a few counts. The gene calls are TRBV6-6 and TRBJ2-7; TRBD1 aligns across 8 bases. V lost 5 bases, J lost 4 bases, and 4 bases stayed unmatched. CDR1 and CDR2 (germline): MNHNY, SVGAGI (reference sequence). The CDR3 runs to 13 residues. DNA of the CDR3: TGTGCCAGCAGTAATCGACAGGGGTACGAGCAGTACTTC. It specifies CASSNRQGYEQYF.

The chain has TRBV18 and TRBJ2-4; tentatively, D is TRBD1 (6 bases). Deletions cut 1 base from V and 2 bases from J, with 12 bases between. The germline CDR1 and CDR2 sequences are KGHSH and LQKENI. The CDR3 sequence is 16 residues long. The DNA of the CDR3 is TGTGCCAGCTCACCACGAAAGGGGGTTTCCAAAAACATTCAGTACTTC. This encodes CASSPRKGVSKNIQYF.

This clone has only one observation. The CDR3 DNA is TGCGCCAGCAGCCAAGATCGATTGATTAGCGGGGGTCCCAATGAGCAGTTCTTC. Translating it yields CASSQDRLISGGPNEQFF. The chain uses TRBV4-1 and TRBJ2-1, with TRBD2 identical over 9 bases. CDR1 MGHRA and CDR2 YSYEKL come from the germline V gene. This CDR3 is built from 18 residues. V lost 0 bases, J lost 6 bases, and 12 bases stayed unmatched.

The count of this clone is one. CDR3 bases: TGTGCCAGCAGCCCCAGAAGCTCCTACGAGCAGTACTTC. It yields the protein CASSPRSSYEQYF. The rearrangement links TRBV5-4 to TRBJ2-7; D gene uncertain. The germline CDR1 and CDR2 sequences are SGHNT and YYREEE (reference sequence). The CDR3 totals 13 residues. Trimming left V 4 bases short and J 0 bases short, with 8 bases between.

This rearrangement joins TRBV5-5 to TRBJ2-4, with TRBD1 as a possible D gene (6 bases). V shed 4 bases and J shed 2 bases, with 10 bases lying between them. Germline CDR1 SGHKS, CDR2 YYEKEE (reference sequence). The CDR3 is 14 amino acids. CDR3: CASSPDRTKNIQYF. CDR3 DNA sequence: TGTGCCAGCAGCCCAGACAGGACCAAAAACATTCAGTACTTC.

This rearrangement joins TRBV30 to TRBJ1-5, with 7 positions matching TRBD1. There are 14 residues in the CDR3. V was pared by 3 bases and J by 3 bases, with 5 bases of the junction left unmatched. The germline gives CDR1 GTSNPN, CDR2 SVGIG (reference sequence). The CDR3 region has the DNA TGTGCCTGGAGGGAACAGGGGTCCAATCAGCCCCAGCATTTT. Encoded protein: CAWREQGSNQPQHF.